This TCR beta chain was captured by sequencing in a study of T cell responses to AZD1222 COVID-19 vaccine. Whole-study findings and limits: Baseline seropositivity occurred in only a handful of AZD1222 recipients. Reportedly, nearly half the spike-specific TCRs target unmutated variant regions.

This clone was observed a single time. What it binds is not known. Repertoires were generated with immunoSEQ multiplex PCR, while TCRdb's copy carries only in-frame clones and drops some. The sample has tens of thousands of clones, roughly 88% seen once. In germline, CDR1 is MGHDK, CDR2 SYGVNS. V was trimmed by 9 bases and J by 5 bases, leaving 14 bases between them. This CDR3 is built from 12 residues. The clonotype originates from an adult in good health. The specimen was peripheral blood, collected on day 0 of AZD1222 vaccination. This chain connects TRBV25-1 to TRBJ2-7; tentative D call: TRBD1 (5 bases). CDR3 in DNA: TGTGCCAGTGCCCCAGGGTCCCACGAGCAGTACTTC. This codes for CASAPGSHEQYF.